Sequencing of this TCR beta chain was carried out in a study of TIL therapy for anti-PD-1-resistant metastatic lung cancer. Stated time point: pre-treatment sample, taken before nivolumab and TIL therapy. Trimming cost V 1 base and J 6 bases, with 8 bases left between them. CDR3 length equals 13 residues. CDR1 is PRHDT and CDR2 is FYEKMQ in the germline V gene (reference sequence). The immunoSEQ assay was v3. Sequencing depth was 1.5 million to 2 million read pairs for survey level, roughly 4.5-6 million for deep. TCRdb's table, derived via immunoSEQ multiplex PCR, lists solely in-frame clones and lacks some. The table includes approximately 40,000 clones, 70% to 75% detected once.

Material: blood, obtained at baseline. The chain combines TRBV13 with TRBJ2-3; tentative D call: TRBD2 (6 bases). The receptor comes from a person aged 25 to 85 with non-small cell lung cancer. CDR3 protein: CASSLDRGDTQYF. CDR3 DNA: TGTGCCAGCAGCTTAGACCGGGGGGATACGCAGTATTTT.